The rows below give T cell receptor beta chains drawn from one sample of a study of T cells in Graves' hyperthyroidism and ophthalmopathy. TCRdb redid the calling of the multiplex PCR reads with MiXCR, one entry per CDR3 protein. In the table there are about 720,000 distinct CDR3 sequences, roughly a sixth of which are singletons. The sample taken for sequencing was blood. These TCRs come from a woman in her forties or fifties with Graves' hyperthyroidism that later progressed to Graves' ophthalmopathy. Both conserved end residues are part of each CDR3. A D gene is named only where the DNA matches it firmly. The size of a clone is reported for some rows only, either as once, few or many, or as a class for expanded clones.

abundance	v_gene	j_gene	d_gene	CDR3aa
few	TRBV5-1	TRBJ2-5	.	CASSVDVYQETQYF
.	TRBV7-9	TRBJ1-5	TRBD1	CASSRNPGGAGQPQHF
few	TRBV7-8	TRBJ2-1	TRBD2	CASSLAAEAGGTYNEQFF
few	TRBV28	TRBJ1-5	TRBD1	CASSSLVGQGDQPRHF
.	TRBV29-1	TRBJ1-1	TRBD1	CSALDRVRYTEAFF
.	TRBV29-1	TRBJ1-2	TRBD1	CSVGGQGGNGYTF
few	TRBV5-1	TRBJ1-5	.	CASSLVPSDSYSNQPQHF
.	TRBV5-1	TRBJ2-2	TRBD2	CASSLVVSGGPGELFF
many	TRBV3-1	TRBJ2-5	.	CASSQGVASEGRYF
.	TRBV4-1	TRBJ1-5	TRBD1	CASSQDPGQVSNQPQHF
.	TRBV19	TRBJ2-1	TRBD2	CASSIVRQRGGGNEQFF
few	TRBV16	TRBJ1-4	TRBD1	CASSPDRGWKKLFF
many	TRBV27	TRBJ2-7	.	CASSFKGTIYEQYF
few	TRBV2	TRBJ2-5	.	CASSGLGLQETQYF
.	TRBV27	TRBJ2-1	.	CASSFLGAGHSYNEQFF
.	TRBV5-5	TRBJ2-2	.	CASSPGWVTGELFF
.	TRBV14	TRBJ1-1	.	CASSQGLGQMNTEAFF
.	TRBV5-5	TRBJ1-6	TRBD1	CASSHGGTADNSPLHF
few	TRBV10-3	TRBJ1-4	.	CAIKGPNAGEKLFF
many	TRBV12-3/TRBV12-4	TRBJ1-2	.	CASSLTGIYGYTF
few	TRBV7-9	TRBJ2-7	TRBD1	CASSSTDRSYEQYF
few	TRBV7-3	TRBJ2-7	.	CASSLSPGSYEQYF
.	TRBV4-1	TRBJ2-3	.	CASSQEDSGFTDTQYF
.	TRBV20-1	TRBJ2-1	TRBD1	CSASRPQGASYNEQFF
.	TRBV20-1	TRBJ2-2	TRBD1	CSASRDRMTGELFF
.	TRBV3-1	TRBJ2-7	TRBD1	CASSQETGGIYEQYF
.	TRBV6-2/TRBV6-3	TRBJ2-5	.	CASSYSIGVGETQYF